This T cell receptor (beta chain) was captured in a study of cytomegalovirus exposure and HLA in healthy donors. Study conclusions and caveats: The later analysis indicated that the majority of CMV-associated TCR beta chains appeared HLA-restricted. A later analysis linked a missense variant in DCLRE1C to the trimming of TCR beta V and J genes. The study labeled 164 TCR beta chains cytomegalovirus-associated.

On this clone: Its matching antigen is unknown. This specimen includes other DNA sequences encoding the same CDR3.

Healthy bone marrow donors made up the donors. The CDR3 totals 13 residues. Germline V lookup: CDR1 SGHTA, CDR2 FQGNSA. The V end was cut by 4 bases, the J end by 2 bases, with 6 bases between. PCR involved 60 Vbeta and 13 Jbeta primers. TCRdb's copy holds only in-frame clones and misses some; the assay was immunoSEQ multiplex PCR. The sample yields about 160,000 clones, 75% to 85% seen once. The clonotype was recovered from a young man in good health and CMV-seronegative. Sequencing input: PBMCs. The V gene is TRBV7-2, the J gene TRBJ1-5, with D possibly matching TRBD1 (6 bases). CDR3 in amino acids: CASSYRGNQPQHF. The CDR3 DNA reads TGTGCCAGCAGCTACAGGGGCAATCAGCCCCAGCATTTT.